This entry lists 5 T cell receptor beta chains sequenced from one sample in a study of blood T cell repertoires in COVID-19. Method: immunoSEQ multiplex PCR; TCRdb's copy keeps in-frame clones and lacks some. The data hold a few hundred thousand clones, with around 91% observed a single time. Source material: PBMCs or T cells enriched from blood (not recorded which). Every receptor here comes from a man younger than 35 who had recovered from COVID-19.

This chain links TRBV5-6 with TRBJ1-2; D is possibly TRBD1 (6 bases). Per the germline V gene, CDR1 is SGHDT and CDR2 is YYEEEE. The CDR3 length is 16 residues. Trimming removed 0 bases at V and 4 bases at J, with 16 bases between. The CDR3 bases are TGTGCCAGCAGCTTGGAGGCGGGGGCGCGGAGCTATGGCTACACCTTC. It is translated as CASSLEAGARSYGYTF.

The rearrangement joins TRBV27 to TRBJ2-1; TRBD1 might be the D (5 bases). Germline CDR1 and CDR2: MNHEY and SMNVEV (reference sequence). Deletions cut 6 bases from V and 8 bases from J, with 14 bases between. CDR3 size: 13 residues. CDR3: CASSLVGPDEQFF. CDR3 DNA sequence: TGTGCCAGCAGCCTCGTGGGGCCCGATGAGCAGTTCTTC.

CDR3 amino acids: CASSQEVTRLNEQFF. The CDR3, as DNA: TGTGCCAGCAGCCAAGAAGTAACTAGATTGAATGAGCAGTTCTTC. The chain has TRBV14 and TRBJ2-1, with D possibly matching TRBD2 (5 bases). Between the trimmed V and J ends, which lost 0 bases and 7 bases, there was a span of 13 bases. The CDR3 covers 15 residues. The germline CDR1 and CDR2 sequences are SGHDN and FVKESK. Drawing the rest from reference TRBV14 and TRBJ2-1, the complete variable domain is EAGVTQFPSHSVIEKGQTVTLRCDPISGHDNLYWYRRVMGKEIKFLLHFVKESKQDESGMPNNRFLAERTGGTYSTLKVQPAELEDSGVYFCASSQEVTRLNEQFFGPGTRLTVL.

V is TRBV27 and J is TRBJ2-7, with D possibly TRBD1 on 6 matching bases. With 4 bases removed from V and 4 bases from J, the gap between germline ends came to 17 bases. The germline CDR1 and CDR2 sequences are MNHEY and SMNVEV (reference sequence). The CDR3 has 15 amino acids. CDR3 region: CASSSGTLDYYEQYF. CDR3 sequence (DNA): TGTGCCAGCAGTTCGGGGACACTAGATTATTACGAGCAGTACTTC.

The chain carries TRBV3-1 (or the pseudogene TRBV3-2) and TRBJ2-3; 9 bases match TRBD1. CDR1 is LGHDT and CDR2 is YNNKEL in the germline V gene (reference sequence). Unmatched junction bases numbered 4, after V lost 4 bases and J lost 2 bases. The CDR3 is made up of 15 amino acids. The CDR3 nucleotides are TGTGCCAGCAGCCCCGGACAGGGGTTCACAGATACGCAGTATTTT. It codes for CASSPGQGFTDTQYF.